Presented here are 21 T cell receptor beta chains from one specimen sequenced in a study of beta chain features in type 1 diabetes. Reverse transcription of all isolated RNA meant that expressed TCRB transcripts were sequenced. Measured with immunoSEQ multiplex PCR; TCRdb has only the in-frame clones, and not every one. The sample lists hundreds of thousands of clones, about 71% seen once, with about 0.051% in the top ten. Sequenced input: naive CD4+ T cells from blood. The source is a man aged 30 to 45 in good health.

A word on this clone: This CDR3 is also generated by other DNA sequences in the sample. The rearrangement links TRBV20-1 to TRBJ2-5; weak D call: TRBD2 (6 bases). CDR3 size: 10 residues. Germline V CDR1 and CDR2: DFQATT, SNEGSKA (reference sequence). DNA of the CDR3: TGCAGCGCGGGGCGAGAGACCCAGTACTTC. Residues: CSAGRETQYF.

The genes are TRBV29-1 and TRBJ1-1, with 11 bases that match TRBD1. J gave up 5 bases and V 4 bases, and 6 bases lay outside the gene matches. CDR1 is SQVTM and CDR2 is ANQGSEA in the germline V gene. This CDR3 is built from 14 residues. In DNA form, the CDR3 reads TGCAGCGTTGTTAGGACAGGGGGCTGGACTGAAGCTTTCTTT. Its translation is CSVVRTGGWTEAFF.

V usage is TRBV4-2 and J usage is TRBJ2-7, with D maybe TRBD2 (6 bases). The CDR3 spans 13 residues. Looked up from germline, CDR1 is LGHNA and CDR2 is YNFKEQ. V was trimmed by 3 bases and J by 2 bases, leaving 8 bases between them. The CDR3 bases are TGTGCCAGCAGCCAGACTAGGGCCTACGAGCAGTACTTC. This sequence encodes CASSQTRAYEQYF.

The CDR3 sequence is CSVSPGQLYNEQFF. In DNA, the CDR3 is TGCAGCGTTAGCCCGGGACAGCTCTACAATGAGCAGTTCTTC. The chain links TRBV29-1 to TRBJ2-1; 7 nucleotides line up with TRBD1. Trimming cost V 5 bases and J 3 bases; bases outside gene matches: 7. This CDR3 is 14 amino acids long. CDR1 and CDR2 (germline): SQVTM, ANQGSEA.

This clone was detected only once. The chain is built from TRBV30 and TRBJ2-5; D is tentatively TRBD1 or TRBD2 (5 bases each). V was trimmed by 0 bases and J by 5 bases, leaving 16 bases between them. CDR3 size: 15 residues. Germline CDR1 reads GTSNPN; CDR2 reads SVGIG (reference sequence). The CDR3 loop is CAWSVPGSKGETQYF. The CDR3, as DNA: TGTGCCTGGAGTGTACCGGGGTCCAAGGGGGAGACCCAGTACTTC. Supplemented by reference TRBV30 and TRBJ2-5, the full variable domain reads SQTIHQWPATLVQPVGSPLSLECTVEGTSNPNLYWYRQAAGRGLQLLFYSVGIGQISSEVPQNLSASRPQDRQFILSSKKLLLSDSGFYLCAWSVPGSKGETQYFGPGTRLLVL.

This clone was seen only a few times. This rearrangement joins TRBV29-1 to TRBJ2-1, with D maybe TRBD2 (7 bases). Germline lookup yields CDR1 SQVTM and CDR2 ANQGSEA. V lost 5 bases, J lost 4 bases, and 15 bases lay in between. The CDR3 length is 14 residues. As DNA, the CDR3 is TGCAGCGTTCCTCAGGGGAGGGTTTACAATGAGCAGTTCTTC. It codes for CSVPQGRVYNEQFF.

The rearrangement uses TRBV25-1 and TRBJ2-3, with 8 bases identical to TRBD1. Germline CDR1 reads MGHDK; CDR2 reads SYGVNS. The CDR3 has 17 amino acids. V trimming: 6 bases; J trimming: 0 bases; junction bases outside the gene matches: 11. The CDR3 DNA follows: TGTGCCAGCAGCCGAATGGGGCAGGGGGCGAGCACAGATACGCAGTATTTT. Translating gives CASSRMGQGASTDTQYF. The entire variable domain, with the rest obtained from reference TRBV25-1 and TRBJ2-3, is as follows: EADIYQTPRYLVIGTGKKITLECSQTMGHDKMYWYQQDPGMELHLIHYSYGVNSTEKGDLSSESTVSRIRTEHFPLTLESARPSHTSQYLCASSRMGQGASTDTQYFGPGTRLTVL.

There are a few counts of this clone. The chain links TRBV25-1 to TRBJ2-3; D unclear. Deletions cut 5 bases from V and 3 bases from J, with 6 bases between. The CDR3 loop spans 12 amino acids. Germline values: CDR1 MGHDK, CDR2 SYGVNS. The CDR3 is CASSSGTDTQYF. CDR3 nucleotide sequence: TGTGCCAGCAGTTCCGGGACAGATACGCAGTATTTT.

V gene TRBV29-1 combines with J gene TRBJ2-3, with 7 bases that match TRBD2. The CDR3 has 13 amino acids. J gave up 2 bases and V 4 bases, and 3 bases lay outside the gene matches. The germline gives CDR1 SQVTM, CDR2 ANQGSEA. The CDR3 DNA sequence: TGCAGCGTTGGGCGGGAGATCACAGATACGCAGTATTTT. It specifies CSVGREITDTQYF.

The CDR3 spells CASSYSDGTGELFF. For the CDR3, the DNA is TGTGCCAGCAGTTACTCTGACGGCACCGGGGAGCTGTTTTTT. V and J are TRBV6-6 and TRBJ2-2; D gene uncertain. Germline V gene data show CDR1 as MNHNY and CDR2 as SVGAGI (reference sequence). The CDR3 length is 14 residues. The germline V and J ends were trimmed by 0 bases and 4 bases, with 6 bases remaining between them.

The chain couples TRBV5-1 to TRBJ2-7, with 11 bases lining up with TRBD1. Germline values: CDR1 SGHRS, CDR2 YFSETQ. The CDR3 is made up of 17 amino acids. V was clipped by 5 bases and J by 4 bases; unmatched bases: 14. In nucleotides, the CDR3 is TGCGCCAGCAGTCTTTCCGATCTCCGGGACAGGGGGTACGAGCAGTACTTC. Translating gives CASSLSDLRDRGYEQYF.

The chain joins TRBV20-1 to TRBJ2-3; maybe TRBD2 (5 bases). This CDR3 region has 11 residues. Germline V lookup: CDR1 DFQATT, CDR2 SNEGSKA (reference sequence). V shed 4 bases and J shed 4 bases, with 6 bases lying between them. In DNA form, the CDR3 reads TGCAGTGCTAACGGGGCAGATACGCAGTATTTT. It is translated as CSANGADTQYF.

The chain combines TRBV5-1 with TRBJ2-7; D is ambiguous. The germline gives CDR1 SGHRS, CDR2 YFSETQ. The CDR3 contains 12 residues. The V and J ends lost 3 bases and 0 bases respectively, with 4 bases between them. The CDR3 DNA reads as TGCGCCAGCAGCTGGGACTCCTACGAGCAGTACTTC. Protein product: CASSWDSYEQYF.

This chain connects TRBV29-1 to TRBJ2-5; D could derive from TRBD1 or TRBD2 (6 bases each). V dropped 7 bases and J dropped 4 bases, with 13 bases sitting between them. Germline CDR1 reads SQVTM; CDR2 reads ANQGSEA. The CDR3 contains 12 residues. CDR3 coding DNA: TGCAGCGCCAAAGGGGGGTCAGAGACCCAGTACTTC. Translation: CSAKGGSETQYF.

The chain carries TRBV7-2 and TRBJ2-7; TRBD2 agrees at 14 bases. After removal of 5 bases from V and 3 bases from J, the junction contained 3 bases not matched to a gene. The CDR3 totals 15 residues. Germline V gives CDR1 SGHTA, CDR2 FQGNSA. This CDR3 is CASSQGLAGVYEQYF. In DNA form, the CDR3 reads TGTGCCAGCAGCCAGGGACTAGCGGGAGTCTACGAGCAGTACTTC.

V is TRBV9 and J is TRBJ2-7; D call uncertain. There are 15 residues in the CDR3. Deletions cut 0 bases from V and 0 bases from J, with 10 bases between. Per germline, CDR1 SGDLS and CDR2 YYNGEE. The CDR3 loop reads CASSVASASSYEQYF. The CDR3 coding sequence is TGTGCCAGCAGCGTAGCGTCGGCGAGCTCCTACGAGCAGTACTTC.

As regards this clone: The junction differs from germline at one of its ends, possibly a read error. V gene TRBV2 combines with J gene TRBJ2-1, with D possibly TRBD2 on 6 matching bases. CDR1 is SNHLY and CDR2 is FYNNEI in the germline V gene. The CDR3 runs to 11 residues. The CDR3 region has the DNA TGTGCCAGCATGGACTACTATGAGCAGTTCTTC. As protein: CASMDYYEQFF.

J is TRBJ2-3 and V is TRBV7-2; 10 nucleotides agree with TRBD2. The V and J ends lost 2 bases and 3 bases, in that order; junction bases with no gene match: 2. The CDR3 length is 15 residues. Germline-derived CDR1 and CDR2 are SGHTA and FQGNSA. The CDR3 nucleotides read TGTGCCAGCAGCTTACAGCGGGGGGGTACAGATACGCAGTATTTT. It specifies CASSLQRGGTDTQYF.

With regard to this clone: Different DNA sequences within this sample yield the same CDR3. This chain joins TRBV30 and TRBJ2-7; D tentatively reads TRBD1 or TRBD2 (5 bases each). The germline CDR1 and CDR2 sequences are GTSNPN and SVGIG (reference sequence). V lost 0 bases and J 0 bases, leaving 6 bases between the germline ends. CDR3 length: 13 amino acids. The CDR3 nucleotides are TGTGCCTGGAGTGTTGGGGGCTCCTACGAGCAGTACTTC. Protein sequence: CAWSVGGSYEQYF. The full variable domain, completed using reference TRBV30 and TRBJ2-7, is SQTIHQWPATLVQPVGSPLSLECTVEGTSNPNLYWYRQAAGRGLQLLFYSVGIGQISSEVPQNLSASRPQDRQFILSSKKLLLSDSGFYLCAWSVGGSYEQYFGPGTRLTVT.

The chain recombines TRBV11-2 with TRBJ2-1; maybe TRBD2 (5 bases). The ends were cut back, 5 bases at V and 3 bases at J, with 14 bases in the middle. CDR1 is SGHAT, CDR2 FQNNGV, per germline. The CDR3 extends over 15 amino acids. In DNA, the CDR3 is TGTGCCAGCAGCGTTAGGGTTAGCGACTACAATGAGCAGTTCTTC. Translated, it gives CASSVRVSDYNEQFF.

This clone was recorded only once. The rearrangement joins TRBV2 to TRBJ2-4; D unresolved. This CDR3 spans 17 amino acids. Germline V CDR1 and CDR2: SNHLY, FYNNEI. Trimming took 7 bases from V and 1 from J, leaving 20 bases between them. This CDR3 is CASIRESMLRAKNIQYF. In DNA form, the CDR3 reads TGTGCCAGCATCCGCGAAAGTATGTTGAGGGCCAAAAACATTCAGTACTTC. The complete variable domain, with remaining parts taken from reference TRBV2 and TRBJ2-4, reads EPEVTQTPSHQVTQMGQEVILRCVPISNHLYFYWYRQILGQKVEFLVSFYNNEISEKSEIFDDQFSVERPDGSNFTLKIRSTKLEDSAMYFCASIRESMLRAKNIQYFGAGTRLSVL.